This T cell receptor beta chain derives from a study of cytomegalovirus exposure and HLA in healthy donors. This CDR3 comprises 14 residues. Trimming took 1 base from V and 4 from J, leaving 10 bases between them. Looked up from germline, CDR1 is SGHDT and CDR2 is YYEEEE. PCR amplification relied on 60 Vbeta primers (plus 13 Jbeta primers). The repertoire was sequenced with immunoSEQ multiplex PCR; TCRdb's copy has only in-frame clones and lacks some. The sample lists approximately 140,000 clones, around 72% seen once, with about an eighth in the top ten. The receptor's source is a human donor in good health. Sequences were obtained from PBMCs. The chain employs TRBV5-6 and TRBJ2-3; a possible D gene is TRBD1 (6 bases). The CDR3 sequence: CASSLWGPADTQYF. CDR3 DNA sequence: TGTGCCAGCAGCTTGTGGGGGCCGGCAGATACGCAGTATTTT.